The present entry profiles one T cell receptor beta chain with its context. This record belongs to a study of blood T cell repertoires in COVID-19. The germline V gene encodes CDR1 MDHEN and CDR2 SYDVKM. This CDR3 has 15 amino acids. The ends were cut back, 1 base at V and 0 bases at J, with 8 bases in the middle. Original methodology: Amplification with reference gene primers provided the estimates of nucleated cell counts. Sequencing used immunoSEQ multiplex PCR; TCRdb keeps in-frame clones, though not all of them. V and J calls plus clone size are reproduced from that table; the DNA served to infer D and trimming. Here the sample spans more than 250,000 clones, more than 80% being singletons.

The origin of this receptor is a man in his late teens or twenties who had recovered from COVID-19. Sequenced input: peripheral blood. V and J are TRBV28 and TRBJ2-3; possibly TRBD1 for D (5 bases). CDR3 protein: CASSLLGASTDTQYF. CDR3 sequence (DNA): TGTGCCAGCAGTTTATTAGGGGCTAGCACAGATACGCAGTATTTT.